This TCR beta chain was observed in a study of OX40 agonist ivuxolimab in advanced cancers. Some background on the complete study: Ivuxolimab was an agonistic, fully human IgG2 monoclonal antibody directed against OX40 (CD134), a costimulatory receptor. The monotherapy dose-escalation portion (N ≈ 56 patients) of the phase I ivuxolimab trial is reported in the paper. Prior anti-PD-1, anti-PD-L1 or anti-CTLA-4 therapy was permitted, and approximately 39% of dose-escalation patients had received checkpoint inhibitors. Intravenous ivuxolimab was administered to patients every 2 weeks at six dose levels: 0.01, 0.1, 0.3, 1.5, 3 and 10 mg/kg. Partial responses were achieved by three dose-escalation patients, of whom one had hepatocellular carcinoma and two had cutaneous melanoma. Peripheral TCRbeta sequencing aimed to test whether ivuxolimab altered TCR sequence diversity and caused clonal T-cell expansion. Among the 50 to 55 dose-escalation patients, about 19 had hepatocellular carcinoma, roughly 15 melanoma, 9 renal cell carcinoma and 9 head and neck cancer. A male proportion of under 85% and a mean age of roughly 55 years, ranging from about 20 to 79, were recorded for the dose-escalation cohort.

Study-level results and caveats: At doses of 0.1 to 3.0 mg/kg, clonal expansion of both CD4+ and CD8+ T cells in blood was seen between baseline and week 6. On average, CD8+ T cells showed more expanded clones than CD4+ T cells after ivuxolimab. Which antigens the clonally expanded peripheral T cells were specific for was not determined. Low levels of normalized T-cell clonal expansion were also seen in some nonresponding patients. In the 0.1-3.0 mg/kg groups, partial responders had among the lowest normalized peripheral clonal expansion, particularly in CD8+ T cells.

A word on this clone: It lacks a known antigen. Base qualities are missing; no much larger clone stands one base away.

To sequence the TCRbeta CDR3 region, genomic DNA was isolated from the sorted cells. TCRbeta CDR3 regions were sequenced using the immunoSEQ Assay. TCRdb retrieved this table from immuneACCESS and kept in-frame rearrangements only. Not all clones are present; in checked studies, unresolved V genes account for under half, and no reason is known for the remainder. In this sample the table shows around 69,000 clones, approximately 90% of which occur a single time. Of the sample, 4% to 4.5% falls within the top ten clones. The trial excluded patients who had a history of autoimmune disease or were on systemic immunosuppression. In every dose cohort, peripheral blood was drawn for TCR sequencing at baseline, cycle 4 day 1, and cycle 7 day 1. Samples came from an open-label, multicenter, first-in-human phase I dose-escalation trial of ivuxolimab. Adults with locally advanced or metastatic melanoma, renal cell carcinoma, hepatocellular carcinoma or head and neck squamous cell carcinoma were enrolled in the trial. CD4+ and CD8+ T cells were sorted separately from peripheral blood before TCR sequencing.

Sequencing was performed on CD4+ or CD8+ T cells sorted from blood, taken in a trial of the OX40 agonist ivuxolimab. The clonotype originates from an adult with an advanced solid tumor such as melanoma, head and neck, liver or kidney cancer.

The CDR3: CASSFGTPGGYGYTF. The sequenced DNA: TGCGCCAGCAGCTTTGGGACCCCAGGGGGCTATGGCTACACCTTC. The sequence links TRBV5-1 to TRBJ1-2, with 7 junctional bases fitting TRBD1. Its CDR3 holds 15 amino acids, cysteine through phenylalanine. Of all the DNA, just the CDR3 is kept, 45 bases in frame from base 1. Per the germline V gene, SGHRS is the CDR1 and YFSETQ is the CDR2. The germline V and J ends show losses of 2 bases and 4 bases respectively, and no gene match explains 8 bases of the junction.